This T cell receptor (beta chain) is drawn from a study of T-cell reconstitution after alpha-beta-depleted transplantation in children. Study findings and constraints: From surviving recipient T cells and thymic progenitors came the high day-60 TCRbeta diversity observed in some patients. Several hundred expanded graft clones reportedly supplied alpha-beta T cells about two months after transplant. When one year had passed after transplant, most T-cell counts and diversity came from newly produced T cells.

Unique molecular identifiers were built into the TCRbeta library. TCRdb re-analysed the PCR reads in MiXCR, keeping a single row per CDR3 protein. The sample lists about 540,000 distinct CDR3 sequences; roughly a quarter were seen once. CDR3 size: 15 residues. Trimming at V came to 5 bases and at J to 4 bases, leaving 7 bases not matched to a gene. Germline V lookup: CDR1 SEHNR, CDR2 FQNEAQ (reference sequence). This clonotype was counted a few times. The antigen is undetermined. The chain joins TRBV7-9 to TRBJ2-1; 8 nucleotides align to TRBD2. The sequence was obtained from a boy under three years old with Wiskott-Aldrich syndrome, due to receive a stem cell transplant. The specimen comprised PBMCs, sampled before TCRalphabeta/CD19-depleted stem cell transplant. The CDR3 DNA sequence: TGTGCCAGCAGCCCGGATAGCGGGAAATACAATGAGCAGTTCTTC. This encodes CASSPDSGKYNEQFF.